Included here is one T cell receptor beta chain sequence, with context. Antigen unknown. CDR3 length: 14 residues. Germline CDR1 is MGHDK and CDR2 is SYGVNS. V gave up 6 bases and J gave up 3 bases, with 13 bases separating them. The data derive from a study of cytomegalovirus exposure and HLA in healthy donors. In the PCR, 60 Vbeta and 13 Jbeta primers were used. Clones were sequenced by immunoSEQ multiplex PCR, and TCRdb holds only the in-frame ones, with some missing. Of more than 80,000 clones in the sample, around 81% were seen once. Study results and limitations: It emerged from a later analysis that several of the most significant clusters appeared to be linked to common viral pathogens. Per published reports, the classifier diagnosed cytomegalovirus status with high specificity and sensitivity. As a later analysis revealed, the rate of TCR association differed by HLA locus, with DRB1 most and HLA-C fewest. CMV antigen specificity was confirmed in vitro for a few CMV-associated chains.

The TCR originated in a young man in good health and CMV-seropositive. The rearrangement joins TRBV25-1 to TRBJ2-3; D unclear. The sequenced material came from PBMCs. The CDR3 region has the DNA TGTGCCAGCAGCTCCCTATTCTTAACAGATACGCAGTATTTT. Amino acids: CASSSLFLTDTQYF. The complete variable domain, with remaining parts taken from reference TRBV25-1 and TRBJ2-3, reads EADIYQTPRYLVIGTGKKITLECSQTMGHDKMYWYQQDPGMELHLIHYSYGVNSTEKGDLSSESTVSRIRTEHFPLTLESARPSHTSQYLCASSSLFLTDTQYFGPGTRLTVL.